The present entry profiles one T cell receptor beta chain with its context. The antigen remains undetermined. Profiled with immunoSEQ multiplex PCR; TCRdb holds only in-frame clones, not every one. The sample records some 1,400,000 clones, around 97% being singletons. This record comes from a study of shared clonotypes between healthy human individuals. All the donors were Caucasian adults who lived in Nashville, Tennessee. V lost 3 bases to trimming and J lost 4 bases; unmatched junction nucleotides: 6. The CDR3 totals 15 residues. Germline CDR1 and CDR2: MNHNS and SASEGT. The study, taken as a whole, reports: Rarefaction showed that sequencing of sorted subsets was incomplete (despite large depth).

The sequence derives from a man aged 30 to 45 in good health. The chain employs TRBV6-1 and TRBJ2-1; 7 nucleotides line up with TRBD2. Sequenced sample: naive CD4+ T cells sorted from blood. Indicated subset: CD45RA+ positively selected. This CDR3 is CASSELLAEYNEQFF. DNA of the CDR3: TGTGCCAGCAGTGAGTTGCTAGCGGAGTACAATGAGCAGTTCTTC.